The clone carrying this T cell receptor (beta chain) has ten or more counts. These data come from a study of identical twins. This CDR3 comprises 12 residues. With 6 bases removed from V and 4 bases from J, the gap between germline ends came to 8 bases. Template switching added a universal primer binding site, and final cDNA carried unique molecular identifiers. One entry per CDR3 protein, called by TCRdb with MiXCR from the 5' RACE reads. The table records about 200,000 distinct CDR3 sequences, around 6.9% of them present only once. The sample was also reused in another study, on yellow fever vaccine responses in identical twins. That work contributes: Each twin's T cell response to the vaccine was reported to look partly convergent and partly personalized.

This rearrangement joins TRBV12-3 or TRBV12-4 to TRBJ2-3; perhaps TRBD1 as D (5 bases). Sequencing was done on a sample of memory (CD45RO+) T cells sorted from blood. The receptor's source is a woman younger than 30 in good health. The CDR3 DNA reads TGTGCCAGCAGCCGGACACCAGATACGCAGTATTTT. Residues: CASSRTPDTQYF.